The clone carrying this T cell receptor beta chain came up once. Its target is unknown. This record comes from a study of shared clonotypes between healthy human individuals. Overall study context: Three CD4 naive, three CD4 memory, two CD8 naive and one CD8 memory plate were used per donor. Study findings and constraints: A handful of donors held about 5% of naive CD4 clonotypes in common. Clonotype sharing among the donors was expected to vary with sequencing depth.

Assay execution proceeded at the deep level. The data were produced by immunoSEQ multiplex PCR, yet TCRdb's version contains in-frame clones alone and is incomplete. The sample records nearly 750,000 clones, roughly 72% being singletons. The clonotype originates from a woman under 40 in good health. The sequencing sample was made of memory CD4+ T cells sorted from blood. Subset indicated: CD45RA-negative fraction.

CDR3 sequence (DNA): TGTGCCAGCAGCTTGAGCACAGGCAGGAGCAATCAGCCCCAGCATTTT. Its translation: CASSLSTGRSNQPQHF. The rearrangement uses TRBV7-8 and TRBJ1-5; D perhaps matches TRBD1 (5 bases). Germline V gene sequence: CDR1 SGHVS, CDR2 FQNEAQ. The CDR3 has 16 amino acids. Between the trimmed V and J ends, which lost 3 bases and 1 base, there was a span of 13 bases.